The T cell receptor (beta chain) described here comes from a study of shared clonotypes between healthy human individuals. Method: immunoSEQ multiplex PCR; TCRdb's copy keeps in-frame clones and lacks some. Of about 2,500,000 clones in the sample, around nine tenths were seen once. Caucasian adults living in Nashville, Tennessee, provided all samples. A split of CD4+ cells into CD45RA+ naive and CD45RA-negative memory subsets was performed. Trimming removed 0 bases from V and 6 bases from J, with 13 bases in between. CDR1 is MNHNS and CDR2 is SASEGT in the germline V gene. The CDR3 totals 15 residues.

The V and J genes are TRBV6-1 and TRBJ2-3; no clear D. Sequencing input: naive CD4+ T cells sorted from blood. Subset specified: CD45RA+ positively selected. The TCR was taken from a man aged 18 to 30 in good health. Here the CDR3 reads CASSEARAFRDTQYF. The CDR3 DNA reads TGTGCCAGCAGTGAAGCGCGCGCCTTTAGGGATACGCAGTATTTT.